This TCR beta chain was recovered during a study of T cells in Graves' hyperthyroidism and ophthalmopathy. There are many counts of this clonotype. The CDR3 regions of TCR beta were amplified from RNA transcripts. HTBI primers were used for first-round RT-PCR of the TCR CDR3. TCRdb reprocessed the multiplex PCR reads with MiXCR, giving one entry per CDR3 protein. The data show 450,000 to 700,000 distinct CDR3 sequences, approximately 44% seen once. CDR3 length: 12 residues. Germline CDR1 and CDR2: SEHNR and FQNEAQ (reference sequence). Trimming stripped 6 bases from V and 1 base from J, with 6 bases between.

This rearrangement joins TRBV7-9 to TRBJ1-1; D is ambiguous. This TCR was sampled from an adult woman with Graves' disease, either hyperthyroidism or ophthalmopathy (not recorded which). Sequencing was carried out using peripheral blood or thyroid tissue (not recorded which). The CDR3 loop is CASREGNTEAFF. For the CDR3, the DNA is TGTGCCAGCAGGGAGGGGAACACTGAAGCTTTCTTT.